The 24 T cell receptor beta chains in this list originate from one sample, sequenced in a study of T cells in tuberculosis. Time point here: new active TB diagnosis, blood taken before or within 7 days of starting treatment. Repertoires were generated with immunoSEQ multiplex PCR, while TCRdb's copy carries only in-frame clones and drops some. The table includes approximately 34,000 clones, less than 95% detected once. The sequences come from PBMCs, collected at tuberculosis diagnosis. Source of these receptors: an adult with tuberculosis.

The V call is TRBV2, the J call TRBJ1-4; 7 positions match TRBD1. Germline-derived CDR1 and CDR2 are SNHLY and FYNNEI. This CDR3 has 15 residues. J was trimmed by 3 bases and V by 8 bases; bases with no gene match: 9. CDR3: CASQSEQGSNEKLFF. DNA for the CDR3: TGTGCCAGCCAATCCGAACAGGGGTCTAATGAAAAACTGTTTTTT. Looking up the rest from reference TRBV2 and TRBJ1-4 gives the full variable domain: EPEVTQTPSHQVTQMGQEVILRCVPISNHLYFYWYRQILGQKVEFLVSFYNNEISEKSEIFDDQFSVERPDGSNFTLKIRSTKLEDSAMYFCASQSEQGSNEKLFFGSGTQLSVL.

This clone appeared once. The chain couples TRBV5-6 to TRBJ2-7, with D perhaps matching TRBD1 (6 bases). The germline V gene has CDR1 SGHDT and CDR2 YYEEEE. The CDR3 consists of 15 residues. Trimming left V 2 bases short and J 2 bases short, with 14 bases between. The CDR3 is CASSFGQGIPYEQYF. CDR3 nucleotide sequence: TGTGCCAGCAGCTTTGGCCAGGGGATCCCCTACGAGCAGTACTTC.

The CDR3 DNA follows: TGTGCCAGCAGTCAAGACACCCTCTATGGCTACACCTTC. Its protein is CASSQDTLYGYTF. V and J are TRBV6-5 and TRBJ1-2; D gene uncertain. The CDR3 sequence is 13 residues long. Trimming cost V 5 bases and J 4 bases, with 11 bases left between them. The germline gives CDR1 MNHEY, CDR2 SVGAGI.

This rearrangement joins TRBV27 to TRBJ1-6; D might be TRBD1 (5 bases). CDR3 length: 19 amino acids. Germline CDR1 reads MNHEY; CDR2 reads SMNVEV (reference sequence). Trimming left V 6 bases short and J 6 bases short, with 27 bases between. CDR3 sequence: CASRFRTYLVQRSNSPLHF. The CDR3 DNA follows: TGTGCCAGCAGATTTAGGACATACTTAGTCCAGAGGTCTAATTCACCCCTCCACTTT.

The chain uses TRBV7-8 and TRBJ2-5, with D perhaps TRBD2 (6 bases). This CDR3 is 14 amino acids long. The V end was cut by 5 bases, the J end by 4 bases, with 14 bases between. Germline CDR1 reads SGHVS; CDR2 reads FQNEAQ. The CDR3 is CASSPRSGGETQYF. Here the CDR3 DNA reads TGTGCCAGCAGCCCCAGATCCGGGGGAGAGACCCAGTACTTC.

The CDR3 region has the DNA TGTGCCTGCCGTAACGGGATCAATCAGCCCCAGCATTTT. Its translation: CACRNGINQPQHF. The chain couples TRBV30 to TRBJ1-5; D gene ambiguous. The CDR3 consists of 13 residues. CDR1 and CDR2 (germline): GTSNPN, SVGIG (reference sequence). The ends were cut back, 6 bases at V and 3 bases at J, with 12 bases in the middle.

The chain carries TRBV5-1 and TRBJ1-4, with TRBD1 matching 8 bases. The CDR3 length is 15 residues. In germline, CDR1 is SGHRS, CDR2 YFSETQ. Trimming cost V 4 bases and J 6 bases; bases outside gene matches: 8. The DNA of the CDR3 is TGCGCCAGCAGCAGAGATGGACAGGGCGATGAAAAACTGTTTTTT. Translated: CASSRDGQGDEKLFF.

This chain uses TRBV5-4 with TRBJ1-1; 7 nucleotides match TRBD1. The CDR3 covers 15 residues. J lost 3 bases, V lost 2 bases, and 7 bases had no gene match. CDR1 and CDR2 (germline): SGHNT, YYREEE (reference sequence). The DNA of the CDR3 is TGTGCCAGCAGCTTCCGGACAGGCTGGCACACTGAAGCTTTCTTT. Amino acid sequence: CASSFRTGWHTEAFF.

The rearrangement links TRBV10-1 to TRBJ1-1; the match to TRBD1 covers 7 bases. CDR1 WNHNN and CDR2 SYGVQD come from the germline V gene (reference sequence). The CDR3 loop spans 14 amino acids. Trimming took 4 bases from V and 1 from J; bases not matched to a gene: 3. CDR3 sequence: CASSATGRNTEAFF. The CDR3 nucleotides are TGCGCCAGCAGTGCGACAGGGAGGAACACTGAAGCTTTCTTT.

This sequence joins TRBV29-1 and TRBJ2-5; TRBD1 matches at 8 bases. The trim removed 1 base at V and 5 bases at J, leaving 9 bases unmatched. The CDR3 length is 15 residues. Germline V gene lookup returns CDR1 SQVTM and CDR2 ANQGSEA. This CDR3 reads CSVEAGGAFQETQYF. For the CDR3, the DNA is TGCAGCGTTGAAGCAGGGGGCGCGTTTCAGGAGACCCAGTACTTC.

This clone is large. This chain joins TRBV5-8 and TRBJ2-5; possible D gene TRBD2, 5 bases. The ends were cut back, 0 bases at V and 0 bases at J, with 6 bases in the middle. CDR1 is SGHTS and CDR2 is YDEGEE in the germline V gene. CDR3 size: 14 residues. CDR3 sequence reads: CASSLVGDQETQYF. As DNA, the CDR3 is TGTGCCAGCAGCTTGGTGGGAGACCAAGAGACCCAGTACTTC.

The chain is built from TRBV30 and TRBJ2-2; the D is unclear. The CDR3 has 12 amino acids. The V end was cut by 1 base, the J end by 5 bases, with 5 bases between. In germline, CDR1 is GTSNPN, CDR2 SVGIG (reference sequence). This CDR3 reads CAWSGRTGELFF. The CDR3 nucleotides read TGTGCCTGGAGTGGCAGGACCGGGGAGCTGTTTTTT.

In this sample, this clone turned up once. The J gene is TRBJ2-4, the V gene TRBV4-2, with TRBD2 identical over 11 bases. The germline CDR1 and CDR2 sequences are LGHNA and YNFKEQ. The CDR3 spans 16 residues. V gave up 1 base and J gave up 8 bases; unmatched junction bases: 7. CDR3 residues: CASSQVLAGGTDIQYF. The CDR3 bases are TGTGCCAGCAGCCAAGTGCTAGCGGGGGGTACGGACATTCAGTACTTC.

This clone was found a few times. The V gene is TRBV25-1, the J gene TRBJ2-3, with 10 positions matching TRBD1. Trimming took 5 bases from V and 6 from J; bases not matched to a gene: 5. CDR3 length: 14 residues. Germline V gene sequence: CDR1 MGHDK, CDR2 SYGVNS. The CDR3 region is CASSRQGATDTQYF. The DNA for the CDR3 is TGTGCCAGCAGTCGACAGGGGGCTACTGATACGCAGTATTTT.

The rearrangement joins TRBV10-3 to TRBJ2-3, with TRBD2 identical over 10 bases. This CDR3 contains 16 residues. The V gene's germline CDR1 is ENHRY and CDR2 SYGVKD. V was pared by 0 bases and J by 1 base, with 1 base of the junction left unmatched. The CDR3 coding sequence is TGTGCCATCAGTGAGTCAAGCGGGGGGGGCACAGATACGCAGTATTTT. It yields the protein CAISESSGGGTDTQYF.

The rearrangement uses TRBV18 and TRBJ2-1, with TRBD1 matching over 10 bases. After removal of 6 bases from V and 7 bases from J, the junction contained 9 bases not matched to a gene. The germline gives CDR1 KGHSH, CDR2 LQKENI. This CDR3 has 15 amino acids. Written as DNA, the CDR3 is TGTGCCAGCTCCCCGGGACAGGGGTCTGAGAATGAGCAGTTCTTC. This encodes CASSPGQGSENEQFF. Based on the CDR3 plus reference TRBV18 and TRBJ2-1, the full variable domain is NAGVMQNPRHLVRRRGQEARLRCSPMKGHSHVYWYRQLPEEGLKFMVYLQKENIIDESGMPKERFSAEFPKEGPSILRIQQVVRGDSAAYFCASSPGQGSENEQFFGPGTRLTVL.

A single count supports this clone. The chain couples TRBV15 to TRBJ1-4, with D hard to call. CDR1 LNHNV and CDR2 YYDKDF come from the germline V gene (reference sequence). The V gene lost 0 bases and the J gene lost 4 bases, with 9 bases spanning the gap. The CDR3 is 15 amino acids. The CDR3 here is CATSRDASVNEKLFF. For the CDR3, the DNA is TGTGCCACCAGCAGAGATGCCAGCGTTAATGAAAAACTGTTTTTT.

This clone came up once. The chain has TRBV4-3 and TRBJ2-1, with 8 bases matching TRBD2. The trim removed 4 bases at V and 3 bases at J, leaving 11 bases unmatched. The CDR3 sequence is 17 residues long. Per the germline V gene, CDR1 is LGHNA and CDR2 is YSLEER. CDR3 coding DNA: TGCGCCAGCAGCCCAGCGGGGGAGGTAGCGGGCTACAATGAGCAGTTCTTC. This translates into CASSPAGEVAGYNEQFF.

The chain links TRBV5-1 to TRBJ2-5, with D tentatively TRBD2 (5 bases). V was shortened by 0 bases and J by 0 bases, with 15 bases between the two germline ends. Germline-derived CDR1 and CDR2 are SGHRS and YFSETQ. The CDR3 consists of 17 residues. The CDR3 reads CASSLASESGYQETQYF. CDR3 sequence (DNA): TGCGCCAGCAGCTTGGCAAGTGAATCGGGGTACCAAGAGACCCAGTACTTC. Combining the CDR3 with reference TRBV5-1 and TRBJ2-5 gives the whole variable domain KAGVTQTPRYLIKTRGQQVTLSCSPISGHRSVSWYQQTPGQGLQFLFEYFSETQRNKGNFPGRFSGRQFSNSRSEMNVSTLELGDSALYLCASSLASESGYQETQYFGPGTRLLVL.

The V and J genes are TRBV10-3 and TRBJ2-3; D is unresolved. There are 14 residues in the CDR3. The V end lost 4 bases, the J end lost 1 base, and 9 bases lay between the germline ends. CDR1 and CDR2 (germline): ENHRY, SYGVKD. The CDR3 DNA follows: TGTGCCATCAGTGGCACTTTGGGCACAGATACGCAGTATTTT. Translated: CAISGTLGTDTQYF.

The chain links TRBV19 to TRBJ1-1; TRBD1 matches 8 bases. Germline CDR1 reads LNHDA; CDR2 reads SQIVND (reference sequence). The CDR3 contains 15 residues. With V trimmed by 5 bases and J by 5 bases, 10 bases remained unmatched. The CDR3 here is CASSGITGGGTEAFF. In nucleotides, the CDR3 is TGTGCCAGTAGTGGAATCACAGGGGGAGGAACTGAAGCTTTCTTT.

The CDR3 here is CASSQGTGNNSPLHF. The CDR3, as DNA: TGCGCCAGCAGCCAAGGGACAGGGAATAATTCACCCCTCCACTTT. This rearrangement joins TRBV4-3 to TRBJ1-6; TRBD1 aligns across 8 bases. Germline trimming cut 1 base from V and 5 bases from J; bases unmatched to any gene: 1. This CDR3 is built from 15 residues. Germline CDR1 and CDR2: LGHNA and YSLEER.

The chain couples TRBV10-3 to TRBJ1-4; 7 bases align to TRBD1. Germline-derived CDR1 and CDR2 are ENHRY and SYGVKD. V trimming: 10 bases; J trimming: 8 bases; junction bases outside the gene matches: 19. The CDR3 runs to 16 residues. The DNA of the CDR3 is TGTGCCACAGGGGGACAGCACCCCGAACTCTCCGAAAAACTGTTTTTT. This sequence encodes CATGGQHPELSEKLFF.

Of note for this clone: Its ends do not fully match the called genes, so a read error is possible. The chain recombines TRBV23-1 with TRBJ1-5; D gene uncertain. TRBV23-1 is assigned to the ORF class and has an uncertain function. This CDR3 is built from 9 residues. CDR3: CASSQPRHF. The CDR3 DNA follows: TGCGCCAGCAGTCAACCCCGGCATTTT.